This entry lists 2 T cell receptor beta chains sequenced from one sample in a study of shared clonotypes between healthy human individuals. Naive CD8 isolation took CD45RO-negative cells positively selected for CCR7 and excluded terminally differentiated effector memory CD45RA+ cells. Assay used: immunoSEQ multiplex PCR; TCRdb lists only in-frame clones, some missing. The table has roughly 1,800,000 clones, just under 95% seen once. Sequencing input: naive CD8+ T cells sorted from blood. The receptor source for this set is a man aged 18 to 30 in good health.

The rearrangement uses TRBV5-4 and TRBJ2-7, with 7 positions matching TRBD2. The germline CDR1 and CDR2 sequences are SGHNT and YYREEE (reference sequence). Losses at the gene ends were 0 bases for V and 1 base for J; bases not matched to a gene: 4. The CDR3 contains 15 residues. The CDR3 region has the DNA TGTGCCAGCAGCTTGGTATCTAGCGGTTCCTACGAGCAGTACTTC. It translates to CASSLVSSGSYEQYF.

The rearrangement links TRBV28 to TRBJ1-5; D not resolved. The CDR3 consists of 13 residues. The germline V gene has CDR1 MDHEN and CDR2 SYDVKM. V gave up 6 bases and J gave up 3 bases, with 9 bases separating them. CDR3: CASSPGFNQPQHF. The CDR3, as DNA: TGTGCCAGCAGCCCTGGGTTCAATCAGCCCCAGCATTTT.